The 24 T cell receptor beta chains presented below share a single source sample, sequenced in a study of siplizumab effects on memory and regulatory T cells (dated by TCRdb to about 2019). The library was prepared using the immunoSEQ multiplex PCR assay. Held by TCRdb, this immuneACCESS table contains in-frame sequences only and omits some clones. Under half of the omission traces to an unresolved V gene where checked; the cause of the rest is unknown. A total of approximately 20,000 clones appear in this sample, roughly two fifths of them only once. The top ten clones comprise under 7% of the sample. No cognate antigen is known for these TCRs. For around 6 days, cells in the mixed lymphocyte reaction were kept in coculture at 37 degrees C. What was sequenced was CFSE-low (dividing) CD4+ T cells sorted from an allogeneic mixed lymphocyte reaction. Receptor source: a human donor in good health; the cells came from an allogeneic mixed lymphocyte reaction. Some clones in this sample may be carry-over from other donors' samples.

This sequence joins TRBV30 and TRBJ2-7; possible D gene TRBD2, 6 bases. There are 14 residues in the CDR3. In germline, CDR1 is GTSNPN, CDR2 SVGIG (reference sequence). V was shortened by 5 bases and J by 2 bases, with 16 bases between the two germline ends. The CDR3 loop is CAWHSGTATYEQYF. The CDR3 DNA reads TGTGCCTGGCACTCCGGGACTGCCACCTACGAGCAGTACTTC.

The V gene is TRBV30, the J gene TRBJ2-2; D remains unclear. V was pared by 5 bases and J by 0 bases, with 7 bases between. Germline V gene sequence: CDR1 GTSNPN, CDR2 SVGIG (reference sequence). The CDR3 totals 13 residues. CDR3 residues: CAWDGANTGELFF. The CDR3, as DNA: TGTGCCTGGGATGGGGCGAACACCGGGGAGCTGTTTTTT. Drawing the rest from reference TRBV30 and TRBJ2-2, the complete variable domain is SQTIHQWPATLVQPVGSPLSLECTVEGTSNPNLYWYRQAAGRGLQLLFYSVGIGQISSEVPQNLSASRPQDRQFILSSKKLLLSDSGFYLCAWDGANTGELFFGEGSRLTVL.

The chain couples TRBV7-2 to TRBJ1-4; no clear D gene. Trimming stripped 3 bases from V and 4 bases from J, with 9 bases between. The CDR3 is made up of 14 amino acids. Germline CDR1 is SGHTA and CDR2 is FQGNSA. The CDR3 spells CASSFGRLNEKLFF. Written as DNA, the CDR3 is TGTGCCAGCAGCTTCGGACGGCTTAATGAAAAACTGTTTTTT. Variable domain in full (rest from reference TRBV7-2 and TRBJ1-4): GAGVSQSPSNKVTEKGKDVELRCDPISGHTALYWYRQSLGQGLEFLIYFQGNSAPDKSGLPSDRFSAERTGGSVSTLTIQRTQQEDSAVYLCASSFGRLNEKLFFGSGTQLSVL.

This clone was seen a few times. The V and J genes are TRBV6-5 and TRBJ2-7, with TRBD1 matching 8 bases. Germline-derived CDR1 and CDR2 are MNHEY and SVGAGI. This CDR3 is 15 amino acids long. Trimming cost V 4 bases and J 7 bases; bases outside gene matches: 12. The CDR3 reads CASSWGPGQAAEQYF. The DNA of the CDR3 is TGTGCCAGCAGTTGGGGGCCGGGACAGGCGGCGGAGCAGTACTTC.

The chain has TRBV30 and TRBJ2-1; D uncertain. Trimming took 1 base from V and 8 from J, leaving 9 bases between them. There are 12 residues in the CDR3. Germline CDR1 and CDR2: GTSNPN and SVGIG (reference sequence). In nucleotides, the CDR3 is TGTGCCTGGAGTGGACTCCCCTATGAGCAGTTCTTC. Amino acids: CAWSGLPYEQFF.

This clone is categorized as medium-sized. The J gene is TRBJ1-2, the V gene TRBV6-5, with D unresolved. Deletions cut 4 bases from V and 2 bases from J, with 11 bases between. Germline CDR1 and CDR2: MNHEY and SVGAGI. The CDR3 contains 14 residues. The chain's CDR3 is CASSSPYGNYGYTF. The DNA for the CDR3 is TGTGCCAGCAGTTCGCCTTACGGGAACTATGGCTACACCTTC.

This clone came up a few times. The chain is built from TRBV6-1 and TRBJ1-2, with TRBD1 as a possible D gene (5 bases). Germline V gene lookup returns CDR1 MNHNS and CDR2 SASEGT. The germline V and J ends were trimmed by 8 bases and 7 bases, with 23 bases remaining between them. CDR3 length: 15 amino acids. The CDR3 region has the DNA TGTGCCAGCGTGTCCAAGCGGGACCCCATCTCTGGCTACACCTTC. It yields the protein CASVSKRDPISGYTF.

The chain couples TRBV10-3 to TRBJ1-1; D unresolved. In germline, CDR1 is ENHRY, CDR2 SYGVKD. Trimming stripped 7 bases from V and 1 base from J, with 10 bases between. CDR3 length: 13 amino acids. The CDR3 loop is CAITRAGNTEAFF. As DNA, the CDR3 is TGTGCCATCACAAGAGCTGGGAACACTGAAGCTTTCTTT.

Judged by abundance, this clone is medium-sized. This rearrangement joins TRBV21-1 to TRBJ1-4. TRBV21-1 is a known pseudogene. The CDR3 totals 19 residues. CDR3 in amino acids: CASSTNGTEGRVTNEKLFF. CDR3 coding DNA: TGTGCCAGCAGCACTAACGGGACGGAGGGTAGAGTAACTAATGAAAAACTGTTTTTT.

This clone has only one observation. This chain joins TRBV6-5 and TRBJ2-1; D not resolved. V was trimmed by 6 bases and J by 0 bases, leaving 12 bases between them. The CDR3 length is 15 residues. Germline lookup yields CDR1 MNHEY and CDR2 SVGAGI. The CDR3: CASSRLRSSYNEQFF. DNA for the CDR3: TGTGCCAGCAGCCGTCTTCGAAGCTCCTACAATGAGCAGTTCTTC.

The rearrangement joins TRBV10-3 to TRBJ2-5, with 14 bases lining up with TRBD2. CDR3 size: 18 residues. In germline, CDR1 is ENHRY, CDR2 SYGVKD. V lost 3 bases and J lost 8; bases outside the gene matches: 14. CDR3 in DNA: TGTGCCATCAGTGATTCTACGACTAGCGGGAGGGCCATAAGCACCCAGTACTTC. It specifies CAISDSTTSGRAISTQYF.

The chain recombines TRBV6-1 with TRBJ2-7, with TRBD2 matching over 12 bases. The CDR3 extends over 17 amino acids. Germline lookup yields CDR1 MNHNS and CDR2 SASEGT. Trimming at V came to 6 bases and at J to 1 base, leaving 10 bases not matched to a gene. This CDR3 is CASREPGLAGNSYEQYF. The CDR3 DNA sequence: TGTGCCAGCAGGGAACCGGGACTAGCGGGCAATTCCTACGAGCAGTACTTC.

There are a few counts of this clone. The chain links TRBV6-5 to TRBJ1-2; D not resolved. The CDR3 totals 14 residues. Germline lookup yields CDR1 MNHEY and CDR2 SVGAGI. V was shortened by 5 bases and J by 5 bases, with 15 bases between the two germline ends. In DNA, the CDR3 is TGTGCCAGCAGTAGACGCGGGAGAGGGTATGGCTACACCTTC. Translated, it gives CASSRRGRGYGYTF.

This chain's CDR3 is CAISDSQGWTEAFF. In DNA form, the CDR3 reads TGTGCCATCAGTGACTCACAGGGGTGGACTGAAGCTTTCTTT. The chain recombines TRBV10-3 with TRBJ1-1, with 7 bases that match TRBD1. Trimming took 3 bases from V and 5 from J; bases not matched to a gene: 6. The CDR3 has 14 amino acids. Germline-derived CDR1 and CDR2 are ENHRY and SYGVKD.

The V and J genes are TRBV7-9 and TRBJ2-1; the D is unclear. Germline CDR1 reads SEHNR; CDR2 reads FQNEAQ (reference sequence). V lost 1 base, J lost 5 bases, and 6 bases lay in between. The CDR3 has 13 residues. The CDR3 reads CASSLGRHNEQFF. The DNA of the CDR3 is TGTGCCAGCAGCTTAGGACGGCACAATGAGCAGTTCTTC.

The chain couples TRBV10-3 to TRBJ2-1; 10 bases match TRBD2. J was trimmed by 5 bases and V by 8 bases; bases with no gene match: 9. Germline CDR1 is ENHRY and CDR2 is SYGVKD. This CDR3 region has 15 residues. The CDR3 DNA sequence: TGTGCCATCGGGGGGGTAGCGGGAGGCCACAATGAGCAGTTCTTC. Translation: CAIGGVAGGHNEQFF.

This chain joins TRBV6-1 and TRBJ2-7, with D tentatively TRBD2 (7 bases). V lost 5 bases and J 4 bases, leaving 18 bases between the germline ends. This CDR3 contains 15 residues. The germline CDR1 and CDR2 sequences are MNHNS and SASEGT. The CDR3 DNA follows: TGTGCCAGCAGTACCCTTGCGGGGGCGAGGTACGAGCAGTACTTC. Its protein is CASSTLAGARYEQYF.

The chain combines TRBV5-1 with TRBJ2-5; D possibly corresponds to TRBD1 (6 bases). The CDR3 contains 14 residues. The germline V and J ends were trimmed by 4 bases and 6 bases, with 16 bases remaining between them. Germline V gene data show CDR1 as SGHRS and CDR2 as YFSETQ. CDR3 loop: CASSPGQPMKTQYF. In nucleotides, the CDR3 is TGCGCCAGCAGCCCGGGACAACCGATGAAGACCCAGTACTTC.

DNA for the CDR3: TGTGCCAGCCGAACCGGAGGAGGACCCCAGCATTTT. It is translated as CASRTGGGPQHF. The chain employs TRBV6-6 and TRBJ1-5; the D is unclear. The CDR3 length is 12 residues. Trimming took 8 bases from V and 10 from J, leaving 15 bases between them. Germline values: CDR1 MNHNY, CDR2 SVGAGI (reference sequence).

V and J are TRBV28 and TRBJ1-1; tentatively, D is TRBD1 (6 bases). This CDR3 has 15 residues. V was shortened by 4 bases and J by 6 bases, with 18 bases between the two germline ends. Germline lookup yields CDR1 MDHEN and CDR2 SYDVKM. CDR3 sequence: CASSSPGTNRPEAFF. CDR3 nucleotides: TGTGCCAGCAGTTCCCCCGGGACAAACCGACCTGAAGCTTTCTTT. Full variable domain (remainder filled in from reference TRBV28 and TRBJ1-1): DVKVTQSSRYLVKRTGEKVFLECVQDMDHENMFWYRQDPGLGLRLIYFSYDVKMKEKGDIPEGYSVSREKKERFSLILESASTNQTSMYLCASSSPGTNRPEAFFGQGTRLTVV.

The chain links TRBV6-6 to TRBJ1-1, with 8 positions matching TRBD1. The V and J ends lost 7 bases and 4 bases, in that order; junction bases with no gene match: 8. Germline V gene data show CDR1 as MNHNY and CDR2 as SVGAGI (reference sequence). This CDR3 spans 14 amino acids. The CDR3 region has the DNA TGTGCCAGCAAACTACAGGGGGGGGGCACTGAAGCTTTCTTT. Translated: CASKLQGGGTEAFF.

The chain carries TRBV29-1 and TRBJ1-1, with a tentative D call TRBD1 (6 bases). The V gene's germline CDR1 is SQVTM and CDR2 ANQGSEA. The V gene lost 1 base and the J gene lost 1 base, with 10 bases spanning the gap. This CDR3 comprises 14 residues. CDR3 nucleotides: TGCAGCGTTGAAGTTCAGGGGACGAACACTGAAGCTTTCTTT. Translation gives CSVEVQGTNTEAFF.

The gene calls are TRBV7-9 and TRBJ2-3, with TRBD2 matching 8 bases. Germline-derived CDR1 and CDR2 are SEHNR and FQNEAQ (reference sequence). The J segment lost 5 bases and the V segment lost 4 bases, leaving 8 bases of the junction unmatched. CDR3 size: 15 residues. The CDR3: CASSSAAGVLDTQYF. For the CDR3, the DNA is TGTGCCAGCAGCTCCGCAGCGGGGGTCCTAGATACGCAGTATTTT.

This sequence joins TRBV5-1 and TRBJ2-7; D is uncertain. The CDR3 has 14 residues. Germline V gene sequence: CDR1 SGHRS, CDR2 YFSETQ. Trimming removed 4 bases from V and 3 bases from J, with 14 bases in between. In DNA form, the CDR3 reads TGCGCCAGCAGCGCAAGAACGAGGAGCTACGAGCAGTACTTC. It codes for CASSARTRSYEQYF.